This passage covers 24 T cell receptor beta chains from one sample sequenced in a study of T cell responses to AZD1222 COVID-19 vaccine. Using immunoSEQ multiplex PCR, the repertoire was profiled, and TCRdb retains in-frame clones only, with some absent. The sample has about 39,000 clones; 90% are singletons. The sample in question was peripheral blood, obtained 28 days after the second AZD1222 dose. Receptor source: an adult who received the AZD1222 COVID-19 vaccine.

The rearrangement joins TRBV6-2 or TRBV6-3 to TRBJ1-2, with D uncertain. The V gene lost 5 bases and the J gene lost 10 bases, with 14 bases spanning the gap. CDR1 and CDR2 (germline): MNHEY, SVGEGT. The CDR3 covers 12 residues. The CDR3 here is CASSTTLQIYTF. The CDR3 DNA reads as TGTGCCAGCAGTACTACTCTCCAAATCTACACCTTC.

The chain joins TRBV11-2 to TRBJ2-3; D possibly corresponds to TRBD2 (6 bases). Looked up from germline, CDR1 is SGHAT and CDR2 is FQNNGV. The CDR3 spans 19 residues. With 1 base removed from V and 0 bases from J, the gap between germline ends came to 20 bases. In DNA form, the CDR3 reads TGTGCCAGCAGCTTAGGGGTTAGCGGCAAGGTTTATAGCACAGATACGCAGTATTTT. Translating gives CASSLGVSGKVYSTDTQYF.

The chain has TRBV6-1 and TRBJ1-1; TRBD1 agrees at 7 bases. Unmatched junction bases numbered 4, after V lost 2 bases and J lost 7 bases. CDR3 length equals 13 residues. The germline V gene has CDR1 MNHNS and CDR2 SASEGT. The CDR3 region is CASSERGQGEAFF. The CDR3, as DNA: TGTGCCAGCAGTGAAAGGGGGCAGGGTGAAGCTTTCTTT.

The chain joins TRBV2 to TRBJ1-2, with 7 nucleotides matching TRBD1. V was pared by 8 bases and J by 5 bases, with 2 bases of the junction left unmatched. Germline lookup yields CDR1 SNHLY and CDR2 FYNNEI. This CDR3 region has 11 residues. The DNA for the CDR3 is TGTGCCAGCGGGGACAGATATGGCTACACCTTC. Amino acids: CASGDRYGYTF.

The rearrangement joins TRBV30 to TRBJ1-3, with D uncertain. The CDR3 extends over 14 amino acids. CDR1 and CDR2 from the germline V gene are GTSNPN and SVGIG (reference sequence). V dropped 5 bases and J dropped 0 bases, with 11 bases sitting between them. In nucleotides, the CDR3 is TGTGCCTGGGGAAGGGCGATCTCTGGAAACACCATATATTTT. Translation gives CAWGRAISGNTIYF.

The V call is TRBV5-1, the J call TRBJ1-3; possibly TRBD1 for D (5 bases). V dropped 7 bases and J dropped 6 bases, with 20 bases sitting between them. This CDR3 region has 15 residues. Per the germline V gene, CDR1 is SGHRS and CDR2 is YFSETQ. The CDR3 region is CASAYLGASENTIYF. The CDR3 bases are TGCGCCAGCGCCTACTTAGGGGCCTCCGAAAACACCATATATTTT.

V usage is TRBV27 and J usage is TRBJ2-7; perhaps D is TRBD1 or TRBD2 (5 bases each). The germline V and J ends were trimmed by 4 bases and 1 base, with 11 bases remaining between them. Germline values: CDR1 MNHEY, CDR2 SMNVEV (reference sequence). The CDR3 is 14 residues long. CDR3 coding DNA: TGTGCCAGCAGTTCGGCAGGGAGATCCTACGAGCAGTACTTC. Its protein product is CASSSAGRSYEQYF.

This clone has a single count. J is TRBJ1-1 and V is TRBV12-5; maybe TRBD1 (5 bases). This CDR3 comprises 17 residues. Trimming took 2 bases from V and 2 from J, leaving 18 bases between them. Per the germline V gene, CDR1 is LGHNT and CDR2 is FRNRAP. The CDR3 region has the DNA TGTGCTAGTGGTTTGCCCTGGGACGGGGCACTAAACACTGAAGCTTTCTTT. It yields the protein CASGLPWDGALNTEAFF.

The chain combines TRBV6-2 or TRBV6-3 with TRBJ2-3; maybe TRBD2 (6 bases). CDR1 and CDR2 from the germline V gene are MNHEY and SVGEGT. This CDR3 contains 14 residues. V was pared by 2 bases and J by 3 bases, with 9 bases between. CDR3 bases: TGTGCCAGCAGTTACGGGCGGGAAACAGATACGCAGTATTTT. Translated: CASSYGRETDTQYF.

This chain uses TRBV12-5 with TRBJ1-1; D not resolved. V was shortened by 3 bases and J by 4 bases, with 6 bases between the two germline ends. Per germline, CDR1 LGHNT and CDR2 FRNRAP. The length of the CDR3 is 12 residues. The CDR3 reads CASGFGSTEAFF. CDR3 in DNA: TGTGCTAGTGGTTTTGGTAGCACTGAAGCTTTCTTT.

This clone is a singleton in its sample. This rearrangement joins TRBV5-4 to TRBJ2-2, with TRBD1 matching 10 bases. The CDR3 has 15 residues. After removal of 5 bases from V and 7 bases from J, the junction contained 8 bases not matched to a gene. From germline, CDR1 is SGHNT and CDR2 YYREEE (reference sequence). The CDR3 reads CASSSGTGVVGELFF. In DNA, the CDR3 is TGTGCCAGCAGTTCCGGGACAGGGGTGGTCGGGGAGCTGTTTTTT.

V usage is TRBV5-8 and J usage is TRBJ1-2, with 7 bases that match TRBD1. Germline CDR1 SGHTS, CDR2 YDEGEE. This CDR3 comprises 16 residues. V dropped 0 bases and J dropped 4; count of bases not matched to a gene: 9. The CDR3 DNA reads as TGTGCCAGCAGCTTGGCCTTGATGACAGGGCCCTATGGCTACACCTTC. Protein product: CASSLALMTGPYGYTF.

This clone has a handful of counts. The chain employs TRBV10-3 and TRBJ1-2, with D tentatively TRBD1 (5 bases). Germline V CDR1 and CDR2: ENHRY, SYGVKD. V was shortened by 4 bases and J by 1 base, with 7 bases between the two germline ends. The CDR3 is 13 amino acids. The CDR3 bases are TGTGCCATCAGTGGGGGGTTTAACTATGGCTACACCTTC. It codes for CAISGGFNYGYTF.

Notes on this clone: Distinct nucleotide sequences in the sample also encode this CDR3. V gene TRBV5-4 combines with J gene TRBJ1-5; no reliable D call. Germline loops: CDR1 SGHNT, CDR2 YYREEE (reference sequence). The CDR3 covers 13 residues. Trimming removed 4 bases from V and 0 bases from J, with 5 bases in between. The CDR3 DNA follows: TGTGCCAGCAGCCTCGATAGCAATCAGCCCCAGCATTTT. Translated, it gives CASSLDSNQPQHF.

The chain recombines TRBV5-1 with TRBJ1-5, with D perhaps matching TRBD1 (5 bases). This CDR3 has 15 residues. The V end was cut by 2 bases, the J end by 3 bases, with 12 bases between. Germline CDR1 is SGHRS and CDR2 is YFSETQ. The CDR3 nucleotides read TGCGCCAGCAGCTTAGGTAGCGGGGCCAATCAGCCCCAGCATTTT. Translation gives CASSLGSGANQPQHF. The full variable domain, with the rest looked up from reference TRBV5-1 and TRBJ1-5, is KAGVTQTPRYLIKTRGQQVTLSCSPISGHRSVSWYQQTPGQGLQFLFEYFSETQRNKGNFPGRFSGRQFSNSRSEMNVSTLELGDSALYLCASSLGSGANQPQHFGDGTRLSIL.

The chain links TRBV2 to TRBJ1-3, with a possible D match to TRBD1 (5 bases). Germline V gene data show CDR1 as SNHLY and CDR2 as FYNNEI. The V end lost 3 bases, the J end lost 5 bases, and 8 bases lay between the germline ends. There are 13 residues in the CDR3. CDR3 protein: CASSEGPRNTIYF. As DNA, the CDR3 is TGTGCCAGCAGTGAGGGACCGCGAAACACCATATATTTT.

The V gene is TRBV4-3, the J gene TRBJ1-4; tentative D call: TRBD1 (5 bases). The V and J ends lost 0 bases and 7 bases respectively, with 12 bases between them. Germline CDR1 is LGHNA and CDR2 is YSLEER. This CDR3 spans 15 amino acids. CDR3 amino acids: CASSQDGGGFEKLFF. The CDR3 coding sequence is TGCGCCAGCAGCCAAGACGGGGGAGGTTTTGAAAAACTGTTTTTT.

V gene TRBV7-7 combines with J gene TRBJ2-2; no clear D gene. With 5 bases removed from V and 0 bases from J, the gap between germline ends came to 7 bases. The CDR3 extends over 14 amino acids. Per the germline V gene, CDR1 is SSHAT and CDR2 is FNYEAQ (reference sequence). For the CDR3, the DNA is TGTGCCAGCAGCCCGTACACGAACACCGGGGAGCTGTTTTTT. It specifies CASSPYTNTGELFF.

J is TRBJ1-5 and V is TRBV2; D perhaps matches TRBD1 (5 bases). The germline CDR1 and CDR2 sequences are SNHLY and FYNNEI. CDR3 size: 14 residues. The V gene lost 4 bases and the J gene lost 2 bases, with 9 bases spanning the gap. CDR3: CASSGGAGNQPQHF. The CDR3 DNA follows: TGTGCCAGCAGTGGCGGGGCCGGCAATCAGCCCCAGCATTTT.

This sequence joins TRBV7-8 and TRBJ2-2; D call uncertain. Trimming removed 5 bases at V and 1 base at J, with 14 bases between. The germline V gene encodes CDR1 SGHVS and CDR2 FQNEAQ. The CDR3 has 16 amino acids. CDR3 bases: TGTGCCAGCAGCCCTCTCCGGGCCGAGAACACCGGGGAGCTGTTTTTT. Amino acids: CASSPLRAENTGELFF.

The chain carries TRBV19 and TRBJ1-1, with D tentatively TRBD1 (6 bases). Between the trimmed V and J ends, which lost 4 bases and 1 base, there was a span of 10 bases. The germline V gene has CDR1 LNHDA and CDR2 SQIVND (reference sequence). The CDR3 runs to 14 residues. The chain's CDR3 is CASSRTAQNTEAFF. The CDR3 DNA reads TGTGCCAGTAGTAGGACAGCTCAGAACACTGAAGCTTTCTTT.

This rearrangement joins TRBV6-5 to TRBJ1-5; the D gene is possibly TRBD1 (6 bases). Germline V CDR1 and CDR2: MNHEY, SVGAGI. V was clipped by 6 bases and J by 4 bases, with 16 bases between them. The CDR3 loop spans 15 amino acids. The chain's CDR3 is CASRTTQGINQPQHF. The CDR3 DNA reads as TGTGCCAGCAGAACGACCCAGGGGATTAATCAGCCCCAGCATTTT.

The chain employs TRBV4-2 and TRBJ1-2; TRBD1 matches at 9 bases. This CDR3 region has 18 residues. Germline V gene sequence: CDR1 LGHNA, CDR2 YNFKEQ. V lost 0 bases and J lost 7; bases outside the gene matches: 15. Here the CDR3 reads CASSQDRGQGRVLGGYTF. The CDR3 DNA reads TGTGCCAGCAGCCAAGACAGGGGACAGGGACGGGTATTGGGTGGCTACACCTTC.

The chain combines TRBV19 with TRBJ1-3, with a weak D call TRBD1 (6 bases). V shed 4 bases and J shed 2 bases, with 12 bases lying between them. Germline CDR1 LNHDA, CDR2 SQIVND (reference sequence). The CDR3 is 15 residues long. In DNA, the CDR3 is TGTGCCAGTAGTAGGGGACACGGGCCTGGAAACACCATATATTTT. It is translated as CASSRGHGPGNTIYF. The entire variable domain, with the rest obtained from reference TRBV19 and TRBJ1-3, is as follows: DGGITQSPKYLFRKEGQNVTLSCEQNLNHDAMYWYRQDPGQGLRLIYYSQIVNDFQKGDIAEGYSVSREKKESFPLTVTSAQKNPTAFYLCASSRGHGPGNTIYFGEGSWLTVV.